The 5 T cell receptor beta chains below come from one sample, sequenced in a study of radiotherapy plus CTLA-4 blockade in lung cancer (dated by TCRdb to 2017 to 2018). The library was obtained by the immunoSEQ multiplex PCR assay. What TCRdb holds here is the immuneACCESS table cut down to in-frame rearrangements. Part of the clones is not present; checked against another copy, under half of the missing clones reflect an unresolved V gene, and the others are unexplained. Recorded for this sample are about 110,000 clones; about 83% of them occurred a single time. Approximately 2.5% of the sample belongs to the ten largest clones. The sequenced sample was peripheral blood, obtained from a patient treated with radiotherapy plus ipilimumab. The receptors come from a human donor with non-small cell lung cancer that progressed on radiotherapy plus ipilimumab. Some clones in this sample may be carry-over from other donors' samples.

The chain has TRBV18 and TRBJ2-3; TRBD2 matches at 9 bases. V shed 0 bases and J 6 bases; nucleotides not matched to a gene: 7. This CDR3 region has 16 residues. CDR1 is KGHSH and CDR2 is LQKENI in the germline V gene. The CDR3 sequence is CASSPPAGGPLDTQYF. The CDR3 DNA reads TGTGCCAGCTCACCACCGGCGGGGGGGCCGTTGGATACGCAGTATTTT.

The rearrangement links TRBV9 to TRBJ2-5; tentatively, D is TRBD2 (5 bases). Germline V gives CDR1 SGDLS, CDR2 YYNGEE. The CDR3 totals 14 residues. The V end lost 2 bases, the J end lost 3 bases, and 11 bases lay between the germline ends. CDR3 DNA: TGTGCCAGCAGCGTTGGGAGCCGCGAAGAGACCCAGTACTTC. Its protein product is CASSVGSREETQYF.

The V and J genes are TRBV9 and TRBJ2-4, with D maybe TRBD1 (8 bases). The CDR3 loop spans 14 amino acids. The germline V gene has CDR1 SGDLS and CDR2 YYNGEE. Trimming cost V 3 bases and J 6 bases, with 13 bases left between them. The CDR3 region has the DNA TGTGCCAGCAGCGCACAGGGGGAGGGAAACATTCAGTACTTC. Translating it yields CASSAQGEGNIQYF.

J is TRBJ2-5 and V is TRBV30; D not certain. The CDR3 runs to 13 residues. Deletions cut 0 bases from V and 5 bases from J, with 10 bases between. CDR1 GTSNPN and CDR2 SVGIG come from the germline V gene (reference sequence). The CDR3 nucleotides are TGTGCCTGGAGTGTACAAGGCCGTGAGACCCAGTACTTC. Protein product: CAWSVQGRETQYF.

In its sample, this clone was seen once. J is TRBJ1-2 and V is TRBV6-6; TRBD1 is a possible D gene (5 bases). CDR1 and CDR2 (germline): MNHNY, SVGAGI (reference sequence). The CDR3 contains 15 residues. Deletions cut 6 bases from V and 2 bases from J, with 16 bases between. The CDR3 region has the DNA TGTGCCAGCAGCCACGAAACGCCAGGGAACTATGGCTACACCTTC. It is translated as CASSHETPGNYGYTF.